Below are 12 T cell receptor beta chains sequenced from a single sample in a study of shared clonotypes between healthy human individuals. Assay: immunoSEQ multiplex PCR; the TCRdb copy retains only in-frame clones and omits some. The data contain more than 1,200,000 clones, approximately 98.5% of them singletons. The source material was naive CD4+ T cells sorted from blood. Subset given: CD45RA+ positively selected. The receptors were gathered from a man aged 25-45 years in good health.

This clone has just one count. This rearrangement joins TRBV18 to TRBJ2-3; the D gene is possibly TRBD1 (6 bases). Trimming shortened V by 1 base and J by 2 bases, and 10 bases separated the two germline ends. This CDR3 has 15 amino acids. Looked up from germline, CDR1 is KGHSH and CDR2 is LQKENI. This CDR3 reads CASSPLKGVTDTQYF. CDR3 nucleotides: TGTGCCAGCTCACCACTGAAGGGGGTCACAGATACGCAGTATTTT.

Here the CDR3 DNA reads TGTGCCAGCTCACCCGACGACAGGCATAATGAAAAACTGTTTTTT. This sequence encodes CASSPDDRHNEKLFF. The chain joins TRBV18 to TRBJ1-4, with a possible D match to TRBD1 (6 bases). Trimming left V 3 bases short and J 4 bases short, with 12 bases between. The CDR3 sequence is 15 residues long. CDR1 and CDR2 (germline): KGHSH, LQKENI.

The rearrangement links TRBV7-3 to TRBJ2-6, with TRBD1 matching 7 bases. Germline CDR1 and CDR2: SGHTA and FQGTGA. CDR3 length equals 15 residues. Trimming at V came to 5 bases and at J to 2 bases, leaving 3 bases not matched to a gene. CDR3 amino acids: CASSVDRAGANVLTF. CDR3 DNA sequence: TGTGCCAGCAGCGTAGACAGGGCTGGGGCCAACGTCCTGACTTTC.

This clone was seen just once. The V call is TRBV5-1, the J call TRBJ1-5; no definite D call. The ends were cut back, 4 bases at V and 5 bases at J, with 4 bases in the middle. This CDR3 has 11 amino acids. The V gene's germline CDR1 is SGHRS and CDR2 YFSETQ. The CDR3 region is CASSVDQPQHF. The CDR3 DNA sequence: TGCGCCAGCAGCGTTGATCAGCCCCAGCATTTT.

The chain couples TRBV6-6 to TRBJ2-7, with TRBD2 matching 7 bases. The V gene's germline CDR1 is MNHNY and CDR2 SVGAGI (reference sequence). The CDR3 loop spans 15 amino acids. The junction had 13 bases not matched to a gene; V was cut back by 0 bases and J by 11 bases. CDR3: CASSYSNPRAGTEYF. The CDR3 nucleotides are TGTGCCAGCAGTTACTCGAACCCTAGAGCGGGAACGGAGTACTTC.

In regard to this clone: The sample holds other DNA sequences that translate to the same CDR3. The rearrangement links TRBV9 to TRBJ2-3; no definite D call. This CDR3 is 15 amino acids long. V was pared by 0 bases and J by 0 bases, with 8 bases between. Germline V gives CDR1 SGDLS, CDR2 YYNGEE. Here the CDR3 reads CASSVDGPSTDTQYF. The DNA of the CDR3 is TGTGCCAGCAGCGTAGATGGCCCTAGCACAGATACGCAGTATTTT.

CDR3 sequence: CASILAGSDTQYF. In nucleotides, the CDR3 is TGTGCCAGTATCCTAGCGGGATCAGATACGCAGTATTTT. The V and J genes are TRBV19 and TRBJ2-3; 9 bases line up with TRBD2. From germline, CDR1 is LNHDA and CDR2 SQIVND (reference sequence). V lost 7 bases and J lost 4; bases outside the gene matches: 3. The CDR3 extends over 13 amino acids.

The gene calls are TRBV6-5 and TRBJ2-1; maybe TRBD2 (5 bases). Per germline, CDR1 MNHEY and CDR2 SVGAGI. The CDR3 runs to 13 residues. This CDR3 reads CASGLAIDNEQFF. CDR3 in DNA: TGTGCGAGCGGATTAGCGATAGACAATGAGCAGTTCTTC.

This chain uses TRBV2 with TRBJ2-7; D may be TRBD1 or TRBD2 (5 bases each). Germline CDR1 is SNHLY and CDR2 is FYNNEI. The CDR3 runs to 13 residues. Trimming removed 8 bases from V and 0 bases from J, with 11 bases in between. This CDR3 is CASLGRNSYEQYF. The CDR3 nucleotides are TGTGCCAGCTTGGGACGGAACTCCTACGAGCAGTACTTC. The full variable domain, completed using reference TRBV2 and TRBJ2-7, is EPEVTQTPSHQVTQMGQEVILRCVPISNHLYFYWYRQILGQKVEFLVSFYNNEISEKSEIFDDQFSVERPDGSNFTLKIRSTKLEDSAMYFCASLGRNSYEQYFGPGTRLTVT.

This clone was recorded only once. The V and J genes are TRBV5-4 and TRBJ2-3; D is possibly TRBD1 (6 bases). Trimming shortened V by 5 bases and J by 5 bases, and 18 bases separated the two germline ends. The CDR3 spans 15 residues. CDR1 is SGHNT and CDR2 is YYREEE in the germline V gene (reference sequence). In nucleotides, the CDR3 is TGTGCCAGCAGTCCGAGGTCGGGACAAGGAGATACGCAGTATTTT. As protein: CASSPRSGQGDTQYF.

About this clone: The sample has other DNA sequences that encode this CDR3 too. The chain carries TRBV28 and TRBJ2-1, with unresolved D. This CDR3 region has 12 residues. Trimming cost V 6 bases and J 5 bases, with 8 bases left between them. Germline-derived CDR1 and CDR2 are MDHEN and SYDVKM. The CDR3 protein is CASSLLHNEQFF. CDR3 coding DNA: TGTGCCAGCAGCTTGCTCCACAATGAGCAGTTCTTC. The full variable domain, in which reference TRBV28 and TRBJ2-1 provide the parts outside the CDR3, is DVKVTQSSRYLVKRTGEKVFLECVQDMDHENMFWYRQDPGLGLRLIYFSYDVKMKEKGDIPEGYSVSREKKERFSLILESASTNQTSMYLCASSLLHNEQFFGPGTRLTVL.

The J gene is TRBJ2-2, the V gene TRBV9, with D possibly TRBD1 on 5 matching bases. The CDR3 totals 15 residues. The V gene lost 1 base and the J gene lost 5 bases, with 12 bases spanning the gap. From germline, CDR1 is SGDLS and CDR2 YYNGEE. CDR3 amino acids: CASSVSGMETGELFF. The CDR3 nucleotides read TGTGCCAGCAGCGTATCAGGGATGGAGACCGGGGAGCTGTTTTTT.